This record looks at one T cell receptor beta chain sequence and its context. Included in the TCR beta cDNA libraries were unique molecular identifiers. Via MiXCR, TCRdb re-called the PCR reads, giving one row per CDR3 protein. In the table there are fewer than 850,000 distinct CDR3 sequences, about half of which are singletons. These data are taken from a study of post-analysis software for immune sequencing data. This clonotype was obtained from a girl aged 10-17 years with multiple sclerosis. The sample taken for sequencing was blood.

For the CDR3, the DNA is TGTGCCAGCACCCGGGGGGGCTTAGCGGATGAGCAGTTCTTC. Translation: CASTRGGLADEQFF. This rearrangement joins TRBV6-2 or TRBV6-3 to TRBJ2-1, with TRBD2 identical over 8 bases. The CDR3 length is 14 residues. J lost 8 bases, V lost 7 bases, and 10 bases had no gene match. The V gene's germline CDR1 is MNHEY and CDR2 SVGEGT.